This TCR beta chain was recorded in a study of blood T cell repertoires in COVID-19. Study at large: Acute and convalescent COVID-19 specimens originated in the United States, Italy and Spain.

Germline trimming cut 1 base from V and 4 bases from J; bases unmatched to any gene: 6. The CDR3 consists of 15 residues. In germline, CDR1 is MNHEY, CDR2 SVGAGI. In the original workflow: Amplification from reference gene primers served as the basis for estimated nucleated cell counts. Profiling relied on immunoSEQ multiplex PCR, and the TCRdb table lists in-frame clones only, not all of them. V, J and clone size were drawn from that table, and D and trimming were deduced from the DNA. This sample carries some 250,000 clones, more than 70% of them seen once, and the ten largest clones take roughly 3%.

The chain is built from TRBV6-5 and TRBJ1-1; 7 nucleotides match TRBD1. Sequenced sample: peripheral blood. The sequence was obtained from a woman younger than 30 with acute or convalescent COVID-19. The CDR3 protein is CASSYWTGQGTEAFF. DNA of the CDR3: TGTGCCAGCAGTTACTGGACAGGACAAGGCACTGAAGCTTTCTTT.